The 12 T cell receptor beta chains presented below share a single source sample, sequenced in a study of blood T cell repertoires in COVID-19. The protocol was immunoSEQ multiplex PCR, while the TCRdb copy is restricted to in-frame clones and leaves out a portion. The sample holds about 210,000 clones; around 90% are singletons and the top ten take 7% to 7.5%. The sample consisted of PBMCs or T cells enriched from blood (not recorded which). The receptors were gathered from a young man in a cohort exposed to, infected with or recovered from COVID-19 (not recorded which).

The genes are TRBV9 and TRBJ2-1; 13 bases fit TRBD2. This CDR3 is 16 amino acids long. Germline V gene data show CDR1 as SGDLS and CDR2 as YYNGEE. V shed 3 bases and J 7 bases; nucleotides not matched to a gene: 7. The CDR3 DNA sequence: TGTGCCAGCAGCGCCGTACTAGCGGGAGGGCTAAATGAGCAGTTCTTC. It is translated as CASSAVLAGGLNEQFF. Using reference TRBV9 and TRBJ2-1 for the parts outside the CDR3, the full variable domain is DSGVTQTPKHLITATGQRVTLRCSPRSGDLSVYWYQQSLDQGLQFLIQYYNGEERAKGNILERFSAQQFPDLHSELNLSSLELGDSALYFCASSAVLAGGLNEQFFGPGTRLTVL.

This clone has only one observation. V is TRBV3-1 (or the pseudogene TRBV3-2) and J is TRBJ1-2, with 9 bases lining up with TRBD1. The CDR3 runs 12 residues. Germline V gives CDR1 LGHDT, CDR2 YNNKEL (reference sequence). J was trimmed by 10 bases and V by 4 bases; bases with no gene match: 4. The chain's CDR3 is CASSLGTGPYTF. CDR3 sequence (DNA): TGTGCCAGCAGCCTGGGGACAGGGCCCTACACCTTC.

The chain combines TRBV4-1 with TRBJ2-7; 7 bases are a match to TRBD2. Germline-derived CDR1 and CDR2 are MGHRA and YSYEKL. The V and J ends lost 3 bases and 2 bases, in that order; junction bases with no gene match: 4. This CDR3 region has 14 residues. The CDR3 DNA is TGCGCCAGCAGCCAGGGAGGGCCAACCTACGAGCAGTACTTC. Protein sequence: CASSQGGPTYEQYF.

CDR3 protein: CASSSDRRGDNSPLHF. CDR3 in DNA: TGTGCCAGCAGTTCGGACAGGAGGGGGGATAATTCACCCCTCCACTTT. The chain carries TRBV28 and TRBJ1-6; 7 bases are a match to TRBD1. This CDR3 has 16 residues. V dropped 4 bases and J dropped 5; count of bases not matched to a gene: 8. Germline loops: CDR1 MDHEN, CDR2 SYDVKM.

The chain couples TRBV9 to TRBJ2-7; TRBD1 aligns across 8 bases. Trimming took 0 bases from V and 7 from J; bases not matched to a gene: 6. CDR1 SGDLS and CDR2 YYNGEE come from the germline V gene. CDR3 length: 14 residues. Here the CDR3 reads CASSVGSGGWEQYF. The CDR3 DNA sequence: TGTGCCAGCAGCGTAGGCTCAGGGGGCTGGGAGCAGTACTTC.

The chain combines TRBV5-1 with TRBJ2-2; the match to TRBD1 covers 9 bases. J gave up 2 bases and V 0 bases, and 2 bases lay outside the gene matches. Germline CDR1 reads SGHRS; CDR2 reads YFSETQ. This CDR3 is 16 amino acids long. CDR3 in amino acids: CASSLGTGVNTGELFF. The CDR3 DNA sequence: TGCGCCAGCAGCTTGGGGACAGGGGTAAACACCGGGGAGCTGTTTTTT.

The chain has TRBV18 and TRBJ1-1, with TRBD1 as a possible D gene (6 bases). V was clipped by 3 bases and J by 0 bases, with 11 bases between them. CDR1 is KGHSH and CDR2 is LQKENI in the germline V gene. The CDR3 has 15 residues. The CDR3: CASSPLGQMNTEAFF. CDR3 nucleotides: TGTGCCAGCTCACCCCTTGGACAGATGAACACTGAAGCTTTCTTT.

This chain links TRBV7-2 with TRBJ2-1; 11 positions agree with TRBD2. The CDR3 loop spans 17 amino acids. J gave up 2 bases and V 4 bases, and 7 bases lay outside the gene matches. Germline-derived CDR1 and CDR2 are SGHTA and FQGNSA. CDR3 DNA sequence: TGTGCCAGCAGCTCGCGGACTAGCGGGTTTACCTACAATGAGCAGTTCTTC. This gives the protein CASSSRTSGFTYNEQFF.

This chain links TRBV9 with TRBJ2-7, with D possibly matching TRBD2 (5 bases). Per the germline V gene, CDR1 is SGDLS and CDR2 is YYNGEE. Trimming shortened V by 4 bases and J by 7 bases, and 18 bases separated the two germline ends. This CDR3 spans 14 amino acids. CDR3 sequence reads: CASSHVGSREEQYF. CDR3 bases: TGTGCCAGCAGCCATGTAGGGAGCAGAGAGGAGCAGTACTTC.

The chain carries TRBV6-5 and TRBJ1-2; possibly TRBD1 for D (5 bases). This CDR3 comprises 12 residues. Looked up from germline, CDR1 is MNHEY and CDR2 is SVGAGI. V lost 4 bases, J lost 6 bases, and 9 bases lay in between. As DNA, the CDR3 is TGTGCCAGCAGTTTGGGAGGGGATGGCTACACCTTC. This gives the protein CASSLGGDGYTF.

For the CDR3, the DNA is TGTGCCAGCACCCGACAGGGGATCAATCAGCCCCAGCATTTT. It yields the protein CASTRQGINQPQHF. This chain links TRBV5-6 with TRBJ1-5; 8 nucleotides line up with TRBD1. The V gene end was trimmed by 6 bases and the J gene end by 3 bases; junction bases not matched to a gene: 5. Germline CDR1 reads SGHDT; CDR2 reads YYEEEE. The CDR3 runs 14 residues.

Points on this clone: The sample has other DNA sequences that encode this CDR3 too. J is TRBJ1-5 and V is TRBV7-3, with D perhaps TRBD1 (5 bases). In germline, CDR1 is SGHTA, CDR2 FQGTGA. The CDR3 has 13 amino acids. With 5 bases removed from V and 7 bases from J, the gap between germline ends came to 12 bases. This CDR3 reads CASSPQGGQPQHF. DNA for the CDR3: TGTGCCAGCAGCCCTCAGGGAGGACAGCCCCAGCATTTT.